Following are 27 T cell receptor beta chains from one sample sequenced in a study of cytomegalovirus exposure and HLA in healthy donors. Sequencing used immunoSEQ multiplex PCR; TCRdb keeps in-frame clones, though not all of them. The repertoire includes 100,000 to 150,000 clones, around 94% of them detected once, and under 1.5% sits in the top ten. The sample taken for sequencing was PBMCs. These receptors all stem from a woman aged 18-29 years in good health and CMV-seronegative.

The rearrangement links TRBV29-1 to TRBJ1-1; D not resolved. This CDR3 is 10 amino acids long. Trimming removed 3 bases from V and 11 bases from J, with 10 bases in between. CDR1 is SQVTM and CDR2 is ANQGSEA in the germline V gene. CDR3 amino acids: CSVESGYAFF. CDR3 nucleotides: TGCAGCGTTGAGTCAGGCTACGCTTTCTTT.

The V call is TRBV27, the J call TRBJ2-3, with D maybe TRBD2 (5 bases). V dropped 6 bases and J dropped 1 base, with 20 bases sitting between them. This CDR3 has 17 residues. The germline V gene encodes CDR1 MNHEY and CDR2 SMNVEV (reference sequence). This chain's CDR3 is CASSRKALGGGTDTQYF. The CDR3 bases are TGTGCCAGCAGCCGAAAGGCCCTAGGAGGAGGCACAGATACGCAGTATTTT.

The chain joins TRBV5-1 to TRBJ2-1, with 10 bases that match TRBD1. The CDR3 is 16 amino acids. CDR1 is SGHRS, CDR2 YFSETQ, per germline. The V and J ends lost 4 bases and 4 bases, in that order; junction bases with no gene match: 8. The CDR3 DNA reads TGCGCCAGCAGCCGAGGGGGGACAGGGGATTACAATGAGCAGTTCTTC. Protein: CASSRGGTGDYNEQFF. Drawing the rest from reference TRBV5-1 and TRBJ2-1, the complete variable domain is KAGVTQTPRYLIKTRGQQVTLSCSPISGHRSVSWYQQTPGQGLQFLFEYFSETQRNKGNFPGRFSGRQFSNSRSEMNVSTLELGDSALYLCASSRGGTGDYNEQFFGPGTRLTVL.

The chain couples TRBV6-1 to TRBJ2-7; the match to TRBD2 covers 9 bases. Unmatched junction bases numbered 3, after V lost 2 bases and J lost 1 base. The CDR3 covers 15 residues. The germline V gene encodes CDR1 MNHNS and CDR2 SASEGT. CDR3 amino acids: CASSERREGSYEQYF. The DNA for the CDR3 is TGTGCCAGCAGTGAAAGGCGGGAGGGTTCCTACGAGCAGTACTTC.

This sequence joins TRBV29-1 and TRBJ2-3, with 9 bases aligning to TRBD1. Germline CDR1 reads SQVTM; CDR2 reads ANQGSEA. The trim removed 7 bases at V and 0 bases at J, leaving 8 bases unmatched. The CDR3 covers 15 residues. The CDR3 protein is CSGRDRVTSTDTQYF. The CDR3 DNA follows: TGCAGCGGCAGGGACAGGGTCACTAGCACAGATACGCAGTATTTT.

V gene TRBV30 combines with J gene TRBJ2-2; 8 bases agree with TRBD2. The CDR3 consists of 15 residues. Germline trimming cut 2 bases from V and 6 bases from J; bases unmatched to any gene: 8. Looked up from germline, CDR1 is GTSNPN and CDR2 is SVGIG (reference sequence). The CDR3 DNA sequence: TGTGCCTGGAGTTTGGGGACTAGTCTTTCCGGGGAGCTGTTTTTT. Protein: CAWSLGTSLSGELFF.

The chain joins TRBV6-1 to TRBJ1-5; D is undetermined. Between the trimmed V and J ends, which lost 8 bases and 5 bases, there was a span of 16 bases. Per the germline V gene, CDR1 is MNHNS and CDR2 is SASEGT. This CDR3 contains 14 residues. Here the CDR3 DNA reads TGTGCCAGCGCTCCTTCGGGAAGATATCAGCCCCAGCATTTT. Its protein is CASAPSGRYQPQHF.

This clone was found once. The J gene is TRBJ2-3, the V gene TRBV4-1; 12 nucleotides align to TRBD2. The V gene end was trimmed by 6 bases and the J gene end by 2 bases; junction bases not matched to a gene: 9. The germline CDR1 and CDR2 sequences are MGHRA and YSYEKL. There are 17 residues in the CDR3. The CDR3 nucleotides read TGCGCCAGCAGTCGCGGGGGACTAGCGGGTTTCACAGATACGCAGTATTTT. Its translation is CASSRGGLAGFTDTQYF.

In the case of this clone: The same CDR3 can be traced to other DNA sequences in this sample. V gene TRBV5-1 combines with J gene TRBJ2-5, with 7 bases fitting TRBD1. J gave up 3 bases and V 4 bases, and 3 bases lay outside the gene matches. The CDR3 consists of 13 residues. The germline gives CDR1 SGHRS, CDR2 YFSETQ. CDR3: CASSLGTEETQYF. DNA for the CDR3: TGCGCCAGCAGCCTCGGGACAGAAGAGACCCAGTACTTC.

The chain employs TRBV10-3 and TRBJ2-7, with TRBD2 matching 9 bases. The germline gives CDR1 ENHRY, CDR2 SYGVKD. The V gene end was trimmed by 10 bases and the J gene end by 4 bases; junction bases not matched to a gene: 14. CDR3 length equals 15 residues. CDR3 in amino acids: CATLGDGTSRYEQYF. Here the CDR3 DNA reads TGTGCCACCCTGGGGGACGGGACTAGCAGATACGAGCAGTACTTC.

This clone came up a few times. V and J are TRBV4-1 and TRBJ2-7; 8 bases match TRBD1. The CDR3 totals 16 residues. Germline CDR1 is MGHRA and CDR2 is YSYEKL. V trimming: 0 bases; J trimming: 2 bases; junction bases outside the gene matches: 6. Here the CDR3 reads CASSQDPQGATYEQYF. CDR3 DNA sequence: TGCGCCAGCAGCCAAGATCCCCAGGGGGCTACCTACGAGCAGTACTTC.

The chain combines TRBV5-1 with TRBJ2-1, with D perhaps TRBD1 (6 bases). Trimming shortened V by 4 bases and J by 10 bases, and 24 bases separated the two germline ends. Per the germline V gene, CDR1 is SGHRS and CDR2 is YFSETQ. The CDR3 covers 16 residues. The CDR3 sequence is CASSPRSYSDSGEQFF. For the CDR3, the DNA is TGCGCCAGCAGCCCCCGCTCGTATTCGGACAGCGGCGAGCAGTTCTTC.

The chain uses TRBV2 and TRBJ2-7; D gene ambiguous. Germline V gene data show CDR1 as SNHLY and CDR2 as FYNNEI. The CDR3 runs 13 residues. V lost 8 bases, J lost 4 bases, and 15 bases lay in between. CDR3 nucleotides: TGTGCCAGCCGCACGGTAGTCCAATACGAGCAGTACTTC. This gives the protein CASRTVVQYEQYF.

The rearrangement links TRBV6-4 to TRBJ2-3; 11 positions agree with TRBD2. CDR1 is MRHNA and CDR2 is SNTAGT in the germline V gene. The J segment lost 2 bases and the V segment lost 8 bases, leaving 9 bases of the junction unmatched. CDR3 length equals 16 residues. CDR3 DNA: TGTGCCAGCCCCGACCGTAGCGGGAGGGTCACAGATACGCAGTATTTT. This translates into CASPDRSGRVTDTQYF.

The genes are TRBV30 and TRBJ1-3, with D possibly TRBD1 on 6 matching bases. The CDR3 is made up of 15 amino acids. Germline V gene lookup returns CDR1 GTSNPN and CDR2 SVGIG (reference sequence). V lost 4 bases and J lost 0, with 13 bases in between. In nucleotides, the CDR3 is TGTGCCTGGACCCGAGACAGGTACTCTGGAAACACCATATATTTT. Encoded protein: CAWTRDRYSGNTIYF.

The chain carries TRBV5-4 and TRBJ1-4; D not certain. CDR1 and CDR2 from the germline V gene are SGHNT and YYREEE (reference sequence). The ends were cut back, 0 bases at V and 5 bases at J, with 11 bases in the middle. The CDR3 runs 15 residues. The CDR3 loop is CASSLAGYRNEKLFF. Here the CDR3 DNA reads TGTGCCAGCAGCTTGGCCGGGTATCGGAATGAAAAACTGTTTTTT.

The V and J genes are TRBV28 and TRBJ2-7, with D possibly matching TRBD2 (5 bases). CDR3 length: 12 residues. CDR1 is MDHEN and CDR2 is SYDVKM in the germline V gene. Trimming removed 2 bases from V and 10 bases from J, with 12 bases in between. The CDR3 sequence is CASSLGSGIQYF. The CDR3 coding sequence is TGTGCCAGCAGTTTAGGGTCCGGGATACAGTACTTC.

The chain uses TRBV2 and TRBJ1-2; the D is unclear. CDR1 is SNHLY and CDR2 is FYNNEI in the germline V gene. V was trimmed by 6 bases and J by 7 bases, leaving 15 bases between them. The CDR3 runs to 13 residues. The CDR3 sequence: CASREDSTIGYTF. The CDR3 DNA sequence: TGTGCCAGCAGAGAGGACTCGACCATTGGCTACACCTTC. Combining the CDR3 with reference TRBV2 and TRBJ1-2 gives the whole variable domain EPEVTQTPSHQVTQMGQEVILRCVPISNHLYFYWYRQILGQKVEFLVSFYNNEISEKSEIFDDQFSVERPDGSNFTLKIRSTKLEDSAMYFCASREDSTIGYTFGSGTRLTVV.

The rearrangement links TRBV5-4 to TRBJ2-6, with 8 bases lining up with TRBD1. Germline assignment: CDR1 SGHNT and CDR2 YYREEE (reference sequence). CDR3 length: 17 amino acids. Trimming took 4 bases from V and 4 from J; bases not matched to a gene: 10. CDR3: CASSPWQGAPGANVLTF. DNA of the CDR3: TGTGCCAGCAGCCCCTGGCAGGGGGCGCCCGGGGCCAACGTCCTGACTTTC.

The CDR3 DNA sequence: TGTGCCTGGAGGCATTTGGGCTCGGGACAGGGGGGCGATGAGCAGTTCTTC. It codes for CAWRHLGSGQGGDEQFF. The V and J genes are TRBV30 and TRBJ2-1; 11 bases align to TRBD1. Germline V gives CDR1 GTSNPN, CDR2 SVGIG (reference sequence). Trimming at V came to 3 bases and at J to 8 bases, leaving 15 bases not matched to a gene. This CDR3 region has 17 residues. Full variable domain (remainder filled in from reference TRBV30 and TRBJ2-1): SQTIHQWPATLVQPVGSPLSLECTVEGTSNPNLYWYRQAAGRGLQLLFYSVGIGQISSEVPQNLSASRPQDRQFILSSKKLLLSDSGFYLCAWRHLGSGQGGDEQFFGPGTRLTVL.

The V and J genes are TRBV5-1 and TRBJ1-2, with unresolved D. CDR3 length equals 15 residues. The V and J ends lost 2 bases and 8 bases respectively, with 19 bases between them. The germline gives CDR1 SGHRS, CDR2 YFSETQ. CDR3 DNA: TGCGCCAGCAGCTTCCTTGGTCCCGAGGCTGAGGGCTACACCTTC. Amino acid sequence: CASSFLGPEAEGYTF. Looking up the rest from reference TRBV5-1 and TRBJ1-2 gives the full variable domain: KAGVTQTPRYLIKTRGQQVTLSCSPISGHRSVSWYQQTPGQGLQFLFEYFSETQRNKGNFPGRFSGRQFSNSRSEMNVSTLELGDSALYLCASSFLGPEAEGYTFGSGTRLTVV.

The chain is built from TRBV19 and TRBJ2-7; 9 bases are a match to TRBD1. Germline V gene sequence: CDR1 LNHDA, CDR2 SQIVND (reference sequence). J lost 9 bases, V lost 6 bases, and 6 bases had no gene match. The CDR3 spans 12 residues. The CDR3 coding sequence is TGTGCCAGTAGCGGACAGGGGTTAGCGCAGTACTTC. Amino acid sequence: CASSGQGLAQYF.

The rearrangement uses TRBV27 and TRBJ2-2, with D uncertain. V was trimmed by 6 bases and J by 0 bases, leaving 8 bases between them. CDR3 length: 14 residues. CDR1 and CDR2 (germline): MNHEY, SMNVEV (reference sequence). This CDR3 reads CASSVHPNTGELFF. The CDR3, as DNA: TGTGCCAGCAGCGTACATCCGAACACCGGGGAGCTGTTTTTT.

In this sample, this clone turned up once. The chain has TRBV7-3 and TRBJ1-1; TRBD1 is a possible D gene (5 bases). V was shortened by 5 bases and J by 5 bases, with 12 bases between the two germline ends. The CDR3 consists of 13 residues. Germline CDR1 is SGHTA and CDR2 is FQGTGA. Here the CDR3 reads CASSAGPGTEAFF. The CDR3 nucleotides are TGTGCCAGCAGCGCCGGGCCAGGGACTGAAGCTTTCTTT. Full variable domain (rest looked up from reference TRBV7-3 and TRBJ1-1): GAGVSQTPSNKVTEKGKYVELRCDPISGHTALYWYRQSLGQGPEFLIYFQGTGAADDSGLPNDRFFAVRPEGSVSTLKIQRTERGDSAVYLCASSAGPGTEAFFGQGTRLTVV.

This clone was counted once. The chain is built from TRBV19 and TRBJ1-3; perhaps TRBD1 as D (6 bases). The V and J ends lost 9 bases and 0 bases respectively, with 12 bases between them. Germline CDR1 and CDR2: LNHDA and SQIVND (reference sequence). The CDR3 covers 14 residues. CDR3 DNA: TGTGCCAGCAACAGGGCGACCTCTGGAAACACCATATATTTT. Its protein product is CASNRATSGNTIYF.

The V and J genes are TRBV5-4 and TRBJ1-1; D remains unclear. This CDR3 comprises 15 residues. V lost 6 bases, J lost 3 bases, and 18 bases lay in between. CDR1 and CDR2 (germline): SGHNT, YYREEE (reference sequence). Here the CDR3 reads CASNGGGSLDTEAFF. DNA for the CDR3: TGTGCCAGCAACGGAGGCGGCTCATTGGACACTGAAGCTTTCTTT. The whole variable domain, filled in from reference TRBV5-4 and TRBJ1-1, reads ETGVTQSPTHLIKTRGQQVTLRCSSQSGHNTVSWYQQALGQGPQFIFQYYREEENGRGNFPPRFSGLQFPNYSSELNVNALELDDSALYLCASNGGGSLDTEAFFGQGTRLTVV.

The chain links TRBV10-1 to TRBJ2-2, with a possible D match to TRBD1 (6 bases). CDR1 and CDR2 from the germline V gene are WNHNN and SYGVQD (reference sequence). The length of the CDR3 is 14 residues. The germline V and J ends were trimmed by 3 bases and 4 bases, with 9 bases remaining between them. CDR3 nucleotide sequence: TGCGCCAGCAGTGAATCAGGGGCCACCGGGGAGCTGTTTTTT. This gives the protein CASSESGATGELFF.